The rows below give T cell receptor beta chains drawn from one sample of a study of circulating CD8 cells and anti-PD-1 response in melanoma. MiXCR was run by TCRdb on the reads, yielding one entry per CDR3 protein. The table records about 350 distinct CDR3 sequences, roughly 8% of them present only once. Sequences were derived from CD8+ T cells from PBMCs, sampled at baseline or after one month of anti-PD-1 therapy (not recorded which). The receptor source for this set is a human donor with melanoma. The CDR3 runs from the conserved cysteine through the conserved F or W.

j_call,v_call,cdr3_aa
TRBJ2-7,TRBV20-1,CSAGPLAGGPYEQYF
TRBJ2-2,TRBV10-3,CATGRGTSDTGELFF
TRBJ2-7,TRBV19,CASSTRLGPYEQYF
TRBJ2-1,TRBV28,CASSFEGGYNEQFF
TRBJ1-1,TRBV6-1,CASSEGVRGTEAFF
TRBJ2-1,TRBV29-1,CSVDRQGADYSYNEQFF
TRBJ2-4,TRBV4-1,CASSDSPGDGVIQYF
TRBJ2-1,TRBV2,CASRTSGYNEQFF
TRBJ2-7,TRBV19,CASSITGGIYEQYF
TRBJ2-2,TRBV19,CATIPGTGATGELFF